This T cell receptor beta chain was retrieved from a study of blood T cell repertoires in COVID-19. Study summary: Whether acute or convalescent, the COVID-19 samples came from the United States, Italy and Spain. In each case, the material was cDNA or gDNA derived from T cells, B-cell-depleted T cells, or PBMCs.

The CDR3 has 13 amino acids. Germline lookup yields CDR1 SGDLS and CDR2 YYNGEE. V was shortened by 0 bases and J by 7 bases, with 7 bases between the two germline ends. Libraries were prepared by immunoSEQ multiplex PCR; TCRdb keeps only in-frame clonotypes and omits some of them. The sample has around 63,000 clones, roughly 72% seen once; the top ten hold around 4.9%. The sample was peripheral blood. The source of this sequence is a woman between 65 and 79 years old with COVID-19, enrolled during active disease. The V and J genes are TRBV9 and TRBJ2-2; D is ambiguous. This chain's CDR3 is CASSVAASGELFF. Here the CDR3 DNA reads TGTGCCAGCAGCGTAGCTGCTAGCGGGGAGCTGTTTTTT.